What follows are 19 T cell receptor beta chains derived from one specimen sequenced in a study of T cell changes during pregnancy in multiple sclerosis. Data came from immunoSEQ multiplex PCR; TCRdb stores just in-frame clones and leaves some out. The table includes some 55,000 clones, about 86% detected once. The sample was peripheral blood from another person, used as feeder cells. These receptors all come from a human donor whose cells served as feeder cells for cultures in a pregnancy study.

The chain has TRBV9 and TRBJ2-7; 10 bases fit TRBD1. Germline loops: CDR1 SGDLS, CDR2 YYNGEE. V lost 4 bases to trimming and J lost 3 bases; unmatched junction nucleotides: 7. The CDR3 is 15 amino acids. CDR3 residues: CASSPGTGAYYEQYF. DNA for the CDR3: TGTGCCAGCAGCCCCGGGACAGGGGCCTACTACGAGCAGTACTTC. Complete variable domain (other parts from reference TRBV9 and TRBJ2-7): DSGVTQTPKHLITATGQRVTLRCSPRSGDLSVYWYQQSLDQGLQFLIQYYNGEERAKGNILERFSAQQFPDLHSELNLSSLELGDSALYFCASSPGTGAYYEQYFGPGTRLTVT.

The rearrangement links TRBV25-1 to TRBJ2-1, with 9 nucleotides matching TRBD1. Germline lookup yields CDR1 MGHDK and CDR2 SYGVNS. J gave up 3 bases and V 8 bases, and 11 bases lay outside the gene matches. The CDR3 has 16 amino acids. This chain's CDR3 is CASERLDRGIYNEQFF. CDR3 DNA: TGTGCCAGCGAGCGGCTTGACAGGGGGATCTACAATGAGCAGTTCTTC.

This clone occurred a few times. The V call is TRBV5-1, the J call TRBJ2-2; 7 bases are shared with TRBD1. The CDR3 contains 16 residues. The V and J ends lost 1 base and 7 bases, in that order; junction bases with no gene match: 10. Germline values: CDR1 SGHRS, CDR2 YFSETQ. This CDR3 is CASSLLGGSNVGELFF. The CDR3 DNA reads TGCGCCAGCAGCTTGTTAGGGGGCTCGAACGTCGGGGAGCTGTTTTTT.

The genes are TRBV9 and TRBJ2-1; D may be TRBD1 (6 bases). Germline V CDR1 and CDR2: SGDLS, YYNGEE. Trimming removed 0 bases from V and 4 bases from J, with 8 bases in between. This CDR3 spans 14 amino acids. This CDR3 is CASSVEDRYNEQFF. The CDR3 DNA reads TGTGCCAGCAGCGTAGAAGACAGGTACAATGAGCAGTTCTTC.

The chain combines TRBV9 with TRBJ2-5, with 8 positions matching TRBD1. CDR3 length: 14 amino acids. Unmatched junction bases numbered 3, after V lost 2 bases and J lost 3 bases. Germline lookup yields CDR1 SGDLS and CDR2 YYNGEE. CDR3 protein: CASSVGQGEETQYF. As DNA, the CDR3 is TGTGCCAGCAGCGTCGGACAGGGAGAAGAGACCCAGTACTTC.

The chain carries TRBV6-4 and TRBJ2-1; TRBD2 agrees at 11 bases. The V and J ends lost 0 bases and 9 bases, in that order; junction bases with no gene match: 7. The CDR3 extends over 16 amino acids. The germline V gene encodes CDR1 MRHNA and CDR2 SNTAGT. In DNA, the CDR3 is TGTGCCAGCAGTGACTCGAGTAGCGGGGGGGCTTTTGAGCAGTTCTTC. Translating it yields CASSDSSSGGAFEQFF.

The rearrangement links TRBV20-1 to TRBJ2-1; D gene unclear. Trimming took off 3 bases at V and 6 bases at J, with 6 bases between the two ends. In germline, CDR1 is DFQATT, CDR2 SNEGSKA (reference sequence). The CDR3 spans 11 residues. CDR3 protein: CSARVINEQFF. Written as DNA, the CDR3 is TGCAGTGCTAGGGTCATCAATGAGCAGTTCTTC.

The rearrangement uses TRBV19 and TRBJ2-5; a weak D match, TRBD2 (5 bases). The V end was cut by 6 bases, the J end by 1 base, with 9 bases between. This CDR3 region has 13 residues. In germline, CDR1 is LNHDA, CDR2 SQIVND (reference sequence). The CDR3 loop is CASRRGSQETQYF. In DNA, the CDR3 is TGTGCCAGTAGGAGAGGGTCCCAAGAGACCCAGTACTTC.

The chain uses TRBV5-1 and TRBJ2-2, with 11 bases lining up with TRBD2. This CDR3 is 17 amino acids long. Losses at the gene ends were 4 bases for V and 1 base for J; bases not matched to a gene: 6. Germline V gene lookup returns CDR1 SGHRS and CDR2 YFSETQ. The CDR3 nucleotides read TGCGCCAGCAGCCCCAATGGACTAGCGGGGAACACCGGGGAGCTGTTTTTT. Translation gives CASSPNGLAGNTGELFF.

The chain carries TRBV5-1 and TRBJ1-5, with D unclear. The germline gives CDR1 SGHRS, CDR2 YFSETQ. The CDR3 has 13 residues. V was trimmed by 1 base and J by 5 bases, leaving 7 bases between them. CDR3 sequence: CASSLSRDQPQHF. DNA of the CDR3: TGCGCCAGCAGCTTGTCTAGGGATCAGCCCCAGCATTTT.

CDR3 DNA sequence: TGCGCCAGCAGCCTCCGGACTAGCGGGACGGGCGAGCAGTACTTC. It encodes CASSLRTSGTGEQYF. The chain has TRBV4-1 and TRBJ2-7, with 12 bases lining up with TRBD2. Trimming took 4 bases from V and 6 from J; bases not matched to a gene: 7. The CDR3 has 15 residues. The germline CDR1 and CDR2 sequences are MGHRA and YSYEKL.

The chain carries TRBV5-5 and TRBJ2-7; D perhaps matches TRBD2 (6 bases). Trimming stripped 0 bases from V and 5 bases from J, with 18 bases between. This CDR3 contains 16 residues. Germline V gene lookup returns CDR1 SGHKS and CDR2 YYEKEE (reference sequence). The CDR3 spells CASSLAWRWGVNEQYF. DNA for the CDR3: TGTGCCAGCAGCTTGGCTTGGCGATGGGGGGTTAACGAGCAGTACTTC.

The chain recombines TRBV5-6 with TRBJ1-1, with D perhaps TRBD1 (6 bases). CDR1 is SGHDT and CDR2 is YYEEEE in the germline V gene. Trimming stripped 2 bases from V and 11 bases from J, with 16 bases between. This CDR3 is 13 amino acids long. The CDR3 loop reads CASSFSWQGSAFF. CDR3 sequence (DNA): TGTGCCAGCAGCTTTAGTTGGCAGGGGTCCGCTTTCTTT.

The V call is TRBV5-1, the J call TRBJ2-3; 8 nucleotides match TRBD2. Germline V gene sequence: CDR1 SGHRS, CDR2 YFSETQ. Trimming removed 1 base from V and 4 bases from J; junction bases left unmatched: 8. The CDR3 spans 16 residues. DNA of the CDR3: TGCGCCAGCAGCTTGTTGGTAGCGGGGATCTCAGATACGCAGTATTTT. Protein: CASSLLVAGISDTQYF.

For this clone: The junction does not match germline at one end; this may be a read error. J is TRBJ2-5 and V is TRBV7-9; D call uncertain. The CDR3 is 14 residues long. The germline gives CDR1 SEHNR, CDR2 FQNEAQ (reference sequence). CDR3 nucleotides: TGTGCCAGCGGCTTGGTTGCGACAACGGAGACCCAGTACTTC. It is translated as CASGLVATTETQYF.

The rearrangement joins TRBV5-4 to TRBJ1-1; D not certain. CDR1 SGHNT and CDR2 YYREEE come from the germline V gene (reference sequence). The CDR3 has 13 amino acids. The V gene lost 0 bases and the J gene lost 4 bases, with 7 bases spanning the gap. CDR3 in amino acids: CASSLGGSTEAFF. The CDR3 coding sequence is TGTGCCAGCAGCTTGGGAGGATCCACTGAAGCTTTCTTT.

The CDR3 bases are TGCAGCGTTGAGACAGGGGTAGCGTCATCCTACGAGCAGTACTTC. It specifies CSVETGVASSYEQYF. This chain links TRBV29-1 with TRBJ2-7; 8 bases fit TRBD1. Germline assignment: CDR1 SQVTM and CDR2 ANQGSEA. Trimming at V came to 3 bases and at J to 1 base, leaving 8 bases not matched to a gene. The CDR3 has 15 residues.

The genes are TRBV7-7 and TRBJ2-1; maybe TRBD2 (6 bases). This CDR3 spans 13 amino acids. V lost 1 base, J lost 9 bases, and 10 bases lay in between. Germline CDR1 is SSHAT and CDR2 is FNYEAQ (reference sequence). The CDR3 bases are TGTGCCAGCAGCTTAGAAAGGGGAGGTGAGCAGTTCTTC. This translates into CASSLERGGEQFF. The entire variable domain, with the rest obtained from reference TRBV7-7 and TRBJ2-1, is as follows: GAGVSQSPRYKVTKRGQDVTLRCDPISSHATLYWYQQALGQGPEFLTYFNYEAQPDKSGLPSDRFSAERPEGSISTLTIQRTEQRDSAMYRCASSLERGGEQFFGPGTRLTVL.

The genes are TRBV9 and TRBJ1-1; 9 nucleotides align to TRBD1. From germline, CDR1 is SGDLS and CDR2 YYNGEE. This CDR3 is built from 14 residues. J was trimmed by 6 bases and V by 0 bases; bases with no gene match: 3. CDR3 region: CASSVDGTGPEAFF. The CDR3 DNA reads TGTGCCAGCAGCGTAGACGGGACAGGGCCTGAAGCTTTCTTT.